The 24 T cell receptor beta chains given below trace back to one sample, sequenced in a study of T-cell reconstitution after alpha-beta-depleted transplantation in children. As it was prepared, the TCRbeta library received unique molecular identifiers. From the PCR reads, TCRdb called clonotypes with MiXCR, one entry per CDR3 protein. The sample lists roughly 500,000 distinct CDR3 sequences, about 12% occurring once. The sample consisted of PBMCs from the stem cell graft donor, taken from the stem cell graft. The source is a human donor who donated a stem cell graft to a child with combined immunodeficiency.

This clonotype was observed at least ten times. J is TRBJ2-1 and V is TRBV29-1; 9 bases are shared with TRBD2. The germline CDR1 and CDR2 sequences are SQVTM and ANQGSEA. V shed 1 base, J shed 6 bases, and the junction held 4 bases outside the gene matches. The CDR3 consists of 14 residues. CDR3 nucleotide sequence: TGCAGCGTTGAAGCGACTAGCGGTTCCAATGAGCAGTTCTTC. This sequence encodes CSVEATSGSNEQFF.

This clonotype was recorded many times. V gene TRBV12-3 or TRBV12-4 combines with J gene TRBJ2-3; D remains unclear. The CDR3 runs to 14 residues. Deletions cut 6 bases from V and 2 bases from J, with 12 bases between. The CDR3 region is CASSRSLHTDTQYF. The CDR3 coding sequence is TGTGCCAGCAGCCGGAGCCTACACACAGATACGCAGTATTTT.

The J gene is TRBJ1-1, the V gene TRBV24-1, with 8 bases aligning to TRBD1. The V gene end was trimmed by 2 bases and the J gene end by 3 bases; junction bases not matched to a gene: 10. Germline V gives CDR1 KGHDR, CDR2 SFDVKD. This CDR3 is built from 17 residues. DNA for the CDR3: TGTGCCACCAGTGATTCCAGACCAGGGGGCCTGTACACTGAAGCTTTCTTT. Amino acids: CATSDSRPGGLYTEAFF.

In this sample, this clonotype turned up many times. The chain combines TRBV9 with TRBJ2-3; TRBD1 is a possible D gene (6 bases). The V gene's germline CDR1 is SGDLS and CDR2 YYNGEE. The CDR3 contains 17 residues. The germline V and J ends were trimmed by 4 bases and 2 bases, with 20 bases remaining between them. In DNA, the CDR3 is TGTGCCAGCAGCCCCCCGGCACAGGGACATAACACAGATACGCAGTATTTT. It encodes CASSPPAQGHNTDTQYF.

This chain joins TRBV10-3 and TRBJ1-5, with TRBD1 as a possible D gene (6 bases). V was cut by 2 bases and J by 0 bases, with 8 bases left in between. The germline gives CDR1 ENHRY, CDR2 SYGVKD. The CDR3 sequence is 15 residues long. CDR3 DNA sequence: TGTGCCATCAGTGAGACAGGGAATAGCAATCAGCCCCAGCATTTT. Translated: CAISETGNSNQPQHF.

The J gene is TRBJ2-7, the V gene TRBV19; 9 positions match TRBD1. Germline assignment: CDR1 LNHDA and CDR2 SQIVND (reference sequence). Trimming cost V 3 bases and J 5 bases; bases outside gene matches: 8. The CDR3 has 15 residues. The CDR3 reads CASSMRQGVIHEQYF. The CDR3 bases are TGTGCCAGTAGTATGCGACAGGGGGTCATCCACGAGCAGTACTTC.

The sample holds a few counts of this clonotype. The chain has TRBV5-1 and TRBJ2-1; D perhaps matches TRBD1 (5 bases). Trimming stripped 0 bases from V and 3 bases from J, with 10 bases between. Germline V gene lookup returns CDR1 SGHRS and CDR2 YFSETQ. The CDR3 contains 15 residues. CDR3 nucleotide sequence: TGCGCCAGCAGCTTGGCGGCAGGGTTCTACAATGAGCAGTTCTTC. Translating it yields CASSLAAGFYNEQFF.

CDR3: CASSVTRGQGALDTQYF. The CDR3 nucleotides read TGTGCCAGCAGCGTGACCCGGGGGCAGGGGGCTTTAGATACGCAGTATTTT. The rearrangement joins TRBV9 to TRBJ2-3; 8 bases match TRBD1. Germline lookup yields CDR1 SGDLS and CDR2 YYNGEE. J gave up 5 bases and V 2 bases, and 13 bases lay outside the gene matches. This CDR3 has 17 amino acids. Using reference TRBV9 and TRBJ2-3 for the parts outside the CDR3, the full variable domain is DSGVTQTPKHLITATGQRVTLRCSPRSGDLSVYWYQQSLDQGLQFLIQYYNGEERAKGNILERFSAQQFPDLHSELNLSSLELGDSALYFCASSVTRGQGALDTQYFGPGTRLTVL.

This clonotype was recorded a few times. The V call is TRBV9, the J call TRBJ2-6; no definite D call. Germline V gene data show CDR1 as SGDLS and CDR2 as YYNGEE. There are 15 residues in the CDR3. With 1 base removed from V and 0 bases from J, the gap between germline ends came to 5 bases. The CDR3 DNA reads TGTGCCAGCAGCGTAACAAGCTCTGGGGCCAACGTCCTGACTTTC. Translated, it gives CASSVTSSGANVLTF.

This clonotype was recorded a few times. J is TRBJ2-1 and V is TRBV5-4, with 7 bases fitting TRBD1. V gave up 4 bases and J gave up 4 bases; unmatched junction bases: 8. The CDR3 consists of 15 residues. Per germline, CDR1 SGHNT and CDR2 YYREEE (reference sequence). The CDR3 loop reads CASSSSGQAYNEQFF. The CDR3, as DNA: TGTGCCAGCAGCAGCTCAGGACAGGCTTACAATGAGCAGTTCTTC.

This clonotype has ten or more counts. This chain uses TRBV2 with TRBJ1-1; a weak D match, TRBD1 (5 bases). Germline V CDR1 and CDR2: SNHLY, FYNNEI. The CDR3 is 12 residues long. The V and J ends lost 4 bases and 6 bases respectively, with 9 bases between them. Here the CDR3 reads CASSGGDPEAFF. The CDR3, as DNA: TGTGCCAGCAGTGGAGGGGACCCTGAAGCTTTCTTT.

This clonotype was detected only a few times. The rearrangement uses TRBV6-2 or TRBV6-3 and TRBJ2-3, with 9 bases lining up with TRBD1. This CDR3 is built from 16 residues. V gave up 5 bases and J gave up 4 bases; unmatched junction bases: 10. Germline lookup yields CDR1 MNHEY and CDR2 SVGEGT. CDR3 protein: CASSSFRDRVADTQYF. CDR3 in DNA: TGTGCCAGCAGTAGCTTCCGGGACAGGGTGGCAGATACGCAGTATTTT.

The chain combines TRBV25-1 with TRBJ2-4; D not certain. Trimming pared 5 bases from V and 1 base from J, leaving 6 bases between. The germline V gene encodes CDR1 MGHDK and CDR2 SYGVNS. The CDR3 has 13 residues. The CDR3 coding sequence is TGTGCCAGCAGTTCCCTGGCCAAAAACATTCAGTACTTC. This translates into CASSSLAKNIQYF.

This chain connects TRBV11-2 to TRBJ1-1; D not certain. The CDR3 runs 16 residues. V was trimmed by 1 base and J by 0 bases, leaving 12 bases between them. Germline V gene sequence: CDR1 SGHAT, CDR2 FQNNGV. CDR3 DNA sequence: TGTGCCAGCAGCTTAGGGTCCACAGTTATGAACACTGAAGCTTTCTTT. It encodes CASSLGSTVMNTEAFF.

The chain carries TRBV15 and TRBJ2-7, with 9 bases lining up with TRBD1. The germline CDR1 and CDR2 sequences are LNHNV and YYDKDF (reference sequence). Trimming at V came to 4 bases and at J to 4 bases, leaving 2 bases not matched to a gene. The length of the CDR3 is 13 residues. The CDR3 DNA reads TGTGCCACCAGCACCGGGACAGGGTACGAGCAGTACTTC. Protein product: CATSTGTGYEQYF. The whole variable domain, filled in from reference TRBV15 and TRBJ2-7, reads DAMVIQNPRYQVTQFGKPVTLSCSQTLNHNVMYWYQQKSSQAPKLLFHYYDKDFNNEADTPDNFQSRRPNTSFCFLDIRSPGLGDTAMYLCATSTGTGYEQYFGPGTRLTVT.

The chain links TRBV11-1 to TRBJ2-7; possible D gene TRBD1, 6 bases. Trimming cost V 3 bases and J 3 bases, with 12 bases left between them. From germline, CDR1 is SGHAT and CDR2 FQDESV (reference sequence). CDR3 length: 14 amino acids. The CDR3 region has the DNA TGTGCCAGCAGCTTTCAGGGGAGTGTCTACGAGCAGTACTTC. Protein: CASSFQGSVYEQYF.

This clonotype has a count of ten or more. The chain has TRBV27 and TRBJ2-2; D possibly corresponds to TRBD2 (5 bases). V lost 6 bases to trimming and J lost 2 bases, with 10 bases between them. The CDR3 is 14 residues long. Per germline, CDR1 MNHEY and CDR2 SMNVEV (reference sequence). The CDR3 sequence: CASRLARNTGELFF. The DNA for the CDR3 is TGTGCCAGCAGGCTAGCTAGAAACACCGGGGAGCTGTTTTTT.

This clonotype was observed a few times. The chain recombines TRBV5-1 with TRBJ2-7; no definite D call. V lost 0 bases and J lost 4, with 11 bases in between. CDR1 and CDR2 from the germline V gene are SGHRS and YFSETQ. This CDR3 contains 14 residues. CDR3 in DNA: TGCGCCAGCAGCTTGGCGAGCTCGGCTTACGAGCAGTACTTC. Residues: CASSLASSAYEQYF.

In this sample, this clonotype turned up many times. The chain carries TRBV5-1 and TRBJ2-7, with TRBD2 matching over 10 bases. The CDR3 runs to 16 residues. Per the germline V gene, CDR1 is SGHRS and CDR2 is YFSETQ. The trim removed 3 bases at V and 3 bases at J, leaving 9 bases unmatched. CDR3 in amino acids: CASSSGPAGGSYEQYF. The DNA of the CDR3 is TGCGCCAGCAGCTCGGGTCCAGCGGGAGGGAGCTACGAGCAGTACTTC. Drawing the rest from reference TRBV5-1 and TRBJ2-7, the complete variable domain is KAGVTQTPRYLIKTRGQQVTLSCSPISGHRSVSWYQQTPGQGLQFLFEYFSETQRNKGNFPGRFSGRQFSNSRSEMNVSTLELGDSALYLCASSSGPAGGSYEQYFGPGTRLTVT.

This clonotype has at least ten counts. The rearrangement uses TRBV7-2 and TRBJ2-1; 9 bases line up with TRBD2. Per the germline V gene, CDR1 is SGHTA and CDR2 is FQGNSA. This CDR3 is built from 15 residues. Losses at the gene ends were 4 bases for V and 6 bases for J; bases not matched to a gene: 7. CDR3 in DNA: TGTGCCAGCAGCTCCTTAGCGGGAGTGGGCAATGAGCAGTTCTTC. This gives the protein CASSSLAGVGNEQFF.

In this sample, this clonotype turned up a few times. The rearrangement joins TRBV10-3 to TRBJ2-2; no clear D. V was pared by 7 bases and J by 0 bases, with 12 bases between. CDR1 ENHRY and CDR2 SYGVKD come from the germline V gene. The CDR3 contains 15 residues. CDR3 residues: CAIKTGPTNTGELFF. DNA for the CDR3: TGTGCCATCAAAACCGGTCCTACGAACACCGGGGAGCTGTTTTTT.

This clonotype was recorded at least ten times. In nucleotides, the CDR3 is TGTGCCAGCAGCGTAGAGGATGGGCCGGGAGAGACCCAGTACTTC. It translates to CASSVEDGPGETQYF. The chain links TRBV9 to TRBJ2-5; D gene uncertain. Germline assignment: CDR1 SGDLS and CDR2 YYNGEE. V was clipped by 0 bases and J by 4 bases, with 13 bases between them. The CDR3 contains 15 residues.

This clonotype has just a few counts. The chain has TRBV7-2 and TRBJ2-1; 7 nucleotides match TRBD1. Germline-derived CDR1 and CDR2 are SGHTA and FQGNSA. With 5 bases clipped from V and 1 base from J, the junction kept 5 bases outside the gene matches. The CDR3 loop spans 15 amino acids. CDR3 protein: CASSIWDRSYNEQFF. As DNA, the CDR3 is TGTGCCAGCAGCATCTGGGACAGATCCTACAATGAGCAGTTCTTC. Full variable domain (missing parts from reference TRBV7-2 and TRBJ2-1): GAGVSQSPSNKVTEKGKDVELRCDPISGHTALYWYRQSLGQGLEFLIYFQGNSAPDKSGLPSDRFSAERTGGSVSTLTIQRTQQEDSAVYLCASSIWDRSYNEQFFGPGTRLTVL.

V usage is TRBV11-2 and J usage is TRBJ1-6; 10 nucleotides match TRBD1. V lost 4 bases, J lost 1 base, and 4 bases stayed unmatched. In germline, CDR1 is SGHAT, CDR2 FQNNGV. The CDR3 spans 17 residues. The CDR3 sequence is CASSSRDRGSYNSPLHF. DNA for the CDR3: TGTGCCAGCAGCTCCCGGGACAGGGGTTCCTATAATTCACCCCTCCACTTT.